The next 25 T cell receptor beta chains were all read from a single sample in a study of CDR3 diversity in severe acne. Each CDR3 protein is one row after TCRdb ran MiXCR on the PCR reads. This table has fewer than 90,000 distinct CDR3 sequences, about 49% appearing once. Input material: blood. The origin of the receptors is a male donor with severe acne vulgaris.

The J gene is TRBJ2-5, the V gene TRBV25-1, with TRBD1 matching 8 bases. V dropped 6 bases and J dropped 3; count of bases not matched to a gene: 6. The germline CDR1 and CDR2 sequences are MGHDK and SYGVNS. This CDR3 has 14 amino acids. DNA of the CDR3: TGTGCCAGCAGCCTTCCGGACAGGGAAGAGACCCAGTACTTC. Translated, it gives CASSLPDREETQYF.

This clonotype has a count of ten or more. J is TRBJ1-2 and V is TRBV13; possibly TRBD1 for D (5 bases). Trimming stripped 5 bases from V and 8 bases from J, with 21 bases between. The germline CDR1 and CDR2 sequences are PRHDT and FYEKMQ (reference sequence). CDR3 size: 15 residues. CDR3 DNA sequence: TGTGCCAGCAGCGTGGGCTCCAGGGTGGTGGGAGGCTACACCTTC. Residues: CASSVGSRVVGGYTF.

This rearrangement joins TRBV24-1 to TRBJ2-1; D might be TRBD2 (6 bases). The CDR3 is 15 residues long. CDR1 and CDR2 (germline): KGHDR, SFDVKD. Trimming stripped 7 bases from V and 3 bases from J, with 15 bases between. CDR3 DNA sequence: TGTGCCACCAGCGATACTTCGGGGGACTACAATGAGCAGTTCTTC. Its translation: CATSDTSGDYNEQFF.

This clonotype was seen a handful of times. The rearrangement links TRBV24-1 to TRBJ1-2; D is uncertain. CDR3 size: 13 residues. Trimming shortened V by 4 bases and J by 4 bases, and 9 bases separated the two germline ends. Looked up from germline, CDR1 is KGHDR and CDR2 is SFDVKD. CDR3 bases: TGTGCCACCAGTGAGACTCTAGGCTATGGCTACACCTTC. Its translation: CATSETLGYGYTF.

This clonotype was seen at least ten times. The DNA for the CDR3 is TGTGCCATCAGTGCTAACGAGGGGGCCACTGAAGCTTTCTTT. Encoded protein: CAISANEGATEAFF. The chain carries TRBV10-3 and TRBJ1-1; 7 bases fit TRBD1. The CDR3 is made up of 14 amino acids. Losses at the gene ends were 4 bases for V and 4 bases for J; bases not matched to a gene: 6. Germline V CDR1 and CDR2: ENHRY, SYGVKD.

This clonotype was detected ten times or more. The V gene is TRBV28, the J gene TRBJ1-2; D might be TRBD1 (5 bases). Between the trimmed V and J ends, which lost 3 bases and 8 bases, there was a span of 7 bases. The CDR3 is 11 amino acids. Germline-derived CDR1 and CDR2 are MDHEN and SYDVKM. CDR3 sequence: CASSFRDGYTF. CDR3 sequence (DNA): TGTGCCAGCAGTTTCAGGGACGGCTACACCTTC.

The chain uses TRBV7-2 and TRBJ1-5, with D unresolved. Trimming stripped 7 bases from V and 7 bases from J, with 11 bases between. CDR3 length: 12 amino acids. Germline-derived CDR1 and CDR2 are SGHTA and FQGNSA. The CDR3 DNA reads as TGTGCCAGCACCCGGCCGGGGCAGCCCCAGCATTTT. It is translated as CASTRPGQPQHF.

V usage is TRBV24-1 and J usage is TRBJ1-2; 8 positions agree with TRBD1. This CDR3 is 15 amino acids long. Germline trimming cut 4 bases from V and 4 bases from J; bases unmatched to any gene: 7. Germline loops: CDR1 KGHDR, CDR2 SFDVKD. The CDR3 bases are TGTGCCACCAGTGAAGACAGGGGAGGCAGCTATGGCTACACCTTC. Translating gives CATSEDRGGSYGYTF.

Points on this clonotype: No conserved phenylalanine or tryptophan ends this CDR3, so it is likely a read error. The V and J genes are TRBV5-1 and TRBJ2-1; 7 bases align to TRBD2. From germline, CDR1 is SGHRS and CDR2 YFSETQ. This CDR3 comprises 15 residues. The CDR3 spells CANSLGGEPYNEQFL. As DNA, the CDR3 is TGCGCCAACAGCTTGGGAGGGGAGCCCTACAATGAGCAGTTCCTC.

V gene TRBV29-1 combines with J gene TRBJ2-5, with 8 bases identical to TRBD2. J was trimmed by 5 bases and V by 3 bases; bases with no gene match: 14. The germline V gene has CDR1 SQVTM and CDR2 ANQGSEA. This CDR3 spans 16 amino acids. The CDR3 DNA reads TGCAGCGTTGAGGTCGGAGGAGCGGGAGTCCGGGAGACCCAGTACTTC. Its protein product is CSVEVGGAGVRETQYF. The whole variable domain, filled in from reference TRBV29-1 and TRBJ2-5, reads SAVISQKPSRDICQRGTSLTIQCQVDSQVTMMFWYRQQPGQSLTLIATANQGSEATYESGFVIDKFPISRPNLTFSTLTVSNMSPEDSSIYLCSVEVGGAGVRETQYFGPGTRLLVL.

This clonotype was seen many times. This chain links TRBV29-1 with TRBJ2-3, with unresolved D. CDR1 SQVTM and CDR2 ANQGSEA come from the germline V gene. This CDR3 contains 10 residues. V dropped 5 bases and J dropped 6 bases, with 6 bases sitting between them. CDR3 in amino acids: CSVWLDTQYF. The CDR3 DNA reads TGCAGCGTTTGGTTGGATACGCAGTATTTT.

A note on this clonotype: Possible read error: a much larger clone is one base away. CDR3 bases: TGTGCCAGCAGCGCAGGGGTTAGGAGTACCTACAATGAGCAGTTCTTC. This translates into CASSAGVRSTYNEQFF. The V call is TRBV5-4, the J call TRBJ2-1; a weak D match, TRBD1 (6 bases). This CDR3 spans 16 amino acids. V shed 4 bases and J shed 2 bases, with 16 bases lying between them. In germline, CDR1 is SGHNT, CDR2 YYREEE (reference sequence).

This clonotype came up many times. The chain is built from TRBV6-1 and TRBJ2-1, with a tentative D call TRBD2 (6 bases). Deletions cut 4 bases from V and 7 bases from J, with 14 bases between. The CDR3 totals 14 residues. Per the germline V gene, CDR1 is MNHNS and CDR2 is SASEGT. The CDR3 loop is CASSGRDSRNEQFF. In nucleotides, the CDR3 is TGTGCCAGCAGTGGCCGGGACTCACGGAATGAGCAGTTCTTC.

The V call is TRBV7-6, the J call TRBJ1-3; a weak D match, TRBD1 (5 bases). The CDR3 spans 16 residues. Germline V CDR1 and CDR2: SGHVS, FNYEAQ. The V and J ends lost 4 bases and 4 bases respectively, with 17 bases between them. The CDR3 DNA is TGTGCCAGCAGCTCGGACACAGACAGCGAAGGAAACACCATATATTTT. This gives the protein CASSSDTDSEGNTIYF.

This clonotype was counted ten times or more. The chain combines TRBV19 with TRBJ2-7; D may match TRBD1 or TRBD2 (5 bases each). Germline V lookup: CDR1 LNHDA, CDR2 SQIVND (reference sequence). The germline V and J ends were trimmed by 10 bases and 3 bases, with 25 bases remaining between them. This CDR3 contains 16 residues. CDR3 amino acids: CAIVRFFRGHLYEQYF. CDR3 coding DNA: TGTGCCATCGTTCGGTTTTTCCGGGGCCATCTCTACGAGCAGTACTTC.

This clonotype was seen at least ten times. This sequence joins TRBV7-9 and TRBJ2-1, with 10 bases fitting TRBD2. V lost 2 bases and J lost 1; bases outside the gene matches: 11. Germline V lookup: CDR1 SEHNR, CDR2 FQNEAQ (reference sequence). The CDR3 runs 19 residues. The CDR3 region is CASSLNLLAGVGSYNEQFF. CDR3 DNA sequence: TGTGCCAGCAGCTTAAATTTGCTAGCGGGAGTAGGATCCTACAATGAGCAGTTCTTC.

This clonotype was found a few times. The chain links TRBV6-5 to TRBJ1-6, with D hard to call. The CDR3 length is 15 residues. The germline V gene encodes CDR1 MNHEY and CDR2 SVGAGI. V gave up 0 bases and J gave up 9 bases, with 12 bases separating them. As DNA, the CDR3 is TGTGCCAGCAGTTACTCAATTCCCCCTGGTTCACCCCTCCACTTT. Amino acids: CASSYSIPPGSPLHF.

The CDR3 sequence: CASSLGGRALHF. The DNA of the CDR3 is TGTGCCAGCAGCCTCGGGGGTAGGGCCCTCCACTTT. The chain joins TRBV9 to TRBJ1-6; D may be TRBD1 (5 bases). Trimming took off 4 bases at V and 14 bases at J, with 13 bases between the two ends. CDR1 is SGDLS and CDR2 is YYNGEE in the germline V gene. This CDR3 is built from 12 residues.

J is TRBJ2-3 and V is TRBV20-1; 9 bases map to TRBD1. The CDR3 spans 14 residues. Trimming took 4 bases from V and 4 from J; bases not matched to a gene: 6. From germline, CDR1 is DFQATT and CDR2 SNEGSKA (reference sequence). As DNA, the CDR3 is TGCAGTGCTACCGGGACAGGGCTCCCAGATACGCAGTATTTT. The encoded protein is CSATGTGLPDTQYF.

The chain couples TRBV2 to TRBJ1-6; maybe TRBD1 (6 bases). V lost 5 bases and J 0 bases, leaving 20 bases between the germline ends. The CDR3 is 19 residues long. CDR1 and CDR2 (germline): SNHLY, FYNNEI. For the CDR3, the DNA is TGTGCCAGCAGTTTATGGGGTCGGACAGCCATCTCCTATAATTCACCCCTCCACTTT. This codes for CASSLWGRTAISYNSPLHF.

Many counts were recorded for this clonotype. The chain is built from TRBV11-3 and TRBJ2-7; 7 nucleotides line up with TRBD1. The V segment lost 4 bases and the J segment 4 bases; nucleotides outside the gene matches: 1. There are 12 residues in the CDR3. The germline V gene has CDR1 SGHNT and CDR2 YENEEA. CDR3 region: CASSSTGYEQYF. The CDR3 coding sequence is TGTGCCAGCAGCTCGACAGGGTACGAGCAGTACTTC. The entire variable domain, with the rest obtained from reference TRBV11-3 and TRBJ2-7, is as follows: EAGVVQSPRYKIIEKKQPVAFWCNPISGHNTLYWYLQNLGQGPELLIRYENEEAVDDSQLPKDRFSAERLKGVDSTLKIQPAELGDSAVYLCASSSTGYEQYFGPGTRLTVT.

This clonotype appeared many times. DNA of the CDR3: TGTGCCAGCTCACCACAATCCGGGGACAATGAGCAGTTCTTC. Protein: CASSPQSGDNEQFF. The chain couples TRBV18 to TRBJ2-1, with TRBD2 as a possible D gene (5 bases). The V end lost 1 base, the J end lost 5 bases, and 9 bases lay between the germline ends. The CDR3 length is 14 residues. CDR1 and CDR2 from the germline V gene are KGHSH and LQKENI. Using reference TRBV18 and TRBJ2-1 for the parts outside the CDR3, the full variable domain is NAGVMQNPRHLVRRRGQEARLRCSPMKGHSHVYWYRQLPEEGLKFMVYLQKENIIDESGMPKERFSAEFPKEGPSILRIQQVVRGDSAAYFCASSPQSGDNEQFFGPGTRLTVL.

The CDR3 coding sequence is TGCAGTGCCGAGCGGGGCTCCGGCGAGCAGTACTTC. Translating gives CSAERGSGEQYF. V is TRBV20-1 and J is TRBJ2-7; 7 bases fit TRBD2. The V gene end was trimmed by 6 bases and the J gene end by 6 bases; junction bases not matched to a gene: 8. CDR1 DFQATT and CDR2 SNEGSKA come from the germline V gene (reference sequence). CDR3 length equals 12 residues.

The chain combines TRBV4-3 with TRBJ2-2; tentative D call: TRBD1 (6 bases). From germline, CDR1 is LGHNA and CDR2 YSLEER. The CDR3 contains 16 residues. V gave up 0 bases and J gave up 1 base, with 9 bases separating them. This CDR3 is CASSQDLGGNTGELFF. CDR3 DNA: TGCGCCAGCAGCCAAGATCTAGGGGGGAACACCGGGGAGCTGTTTTTT.

This clonotype was detected only a few times. The chain employs TRBV7-9 and TRBJ2-7; 7 bases agree with TRBD1. CDR1 is SEHNR and CDR2 is FQNEAQ in the germline V gene (reference sequence). J gave up 2 bases and V 5 bases, and 9 bases lay outside the gene matches. The CDR3 has 15 residues. The CDR3 reads CASSLNAGTAYEQYF. The CDR3 coding sequence is TGTGCCAGCAGCCTTAACGCTGGGACAGCCTACGAGCAGTACTTC.